This entry lists 28 T cell receptor beta chains sequenced from one sample in a study of control samples from healthy donors and cancer patients. Profiled with immunoSEQ multiplex PCR; TCRdb holds only in-frame clones, not every one. Of just under 150,000 clones detected, 75% to 95% appear once; the ten largest clones hold roughly 3.2%. Sequenced: blood. These receptors came from a man younger than 40 in good health.

The chain couples TRBV20-1 to TRBJ1-1, with TRBD1 as a possible D gene (5 bases). CDR3 size: 11 residues. Deletions cut 3 bases from V and 4 bases from J, with 6 bases between. Germline assignment: CDR1 DFQATT and CDR2 SNEGSKA (reference sequence). DNA for the CDR3: TGCAGTGCTAGCAGGGCCACTGAAGCTTTCTTT. It encodes CSASRATEAFF.

This CDR3 reads CASSLDTGYTDTQYF. The DNA for the CDR3 is TGTGCCAGCAGCTTAGATACGGGATACACAGATACGCAGTATTTT. The chain has TRBV7-2 and TRBJ2-3, with a weak D call TRBD2 (5 bases). Germline loops: CDR1 SGHTA, CDR2 FQGNSA. This CDR3 is 15 amino acids long. V lost 1 base to trimming and J lost 2 bases, with 10 bases between them.

The rearrangement links TRBV5-6 to TRBJ1-4; TRBD1 matches 7 bases. Trimming took 2 bases from V and 7 from J; bases not matched to a gene: 5. The CDR3 loop spans 14 amino acids. Germline V gives CDR1 SGHDT, CDR2 YYEEEE. CDR3 residues: CASSLRQGGEKLFF. The CDR3 nucleotides are TGTGCCAGCAGCTTACGACAGGGAGGTGAAAAACTGTTTTTT. Full variable domain (outside the CDR3, taken from reference TRBV5-6 and TRBJ1-4): DAGVTQSPTHLIKTRGQQVTLRCSPKSGHDTVSWYQQALGQGPQFIFQYYEEEERQRGNFPDRFSGHQFPNYSSELNVNALLLGDSALYLCASSLRQGGEKLFFGSGTQLSVL.

The chain combines TRBV29-1 with TRBJ1-1; the match to TRBD1 covers 8 bases. With V trimmed by 6 bases and J by 6 bases, 12 bases remained unmatched. In germline, CDR1 is SQVTM, CDR2 ANQGSEA. The CDR3 consists of 14 residues. The DNA of the CDR3 is TGCAGCGTGATTCCCCCGGACAGGGTGCCTGAAGCTTTCTTT. This encodes CSVIPPDRVPEAFF. The whole variable domain, filled in from reference TRBV29-1 and TRBJ1-1, reads SAVISQKPSRDICQRGTSLTIQCQVDSQVTMMFWYRQQPGQSLTLIATANQGSEATYESGFVIDKFPISRPNLTFSTLTVSNMSPEDSSIYLCSVIPPDRVPEAFFGQGTRLTVV.

This clone was recorded once. The chain carries TRBV24-1 and TRBJ1-5, with 8 bases matching TRBD1. Germline V gene lookup returns CDR1 KGHDR and CDR2 SFDVKD. V was pared by 5 bases and J by 3 bases, with 8 bases of the junction left unmatched. This CDR3 is 16 amino acids long. The CDR3 here is CATSGVTGALNQPQHF. The CDR3 bases are TGTGCCACCAGTGGCGTGACAGGGGCCCTCAATCAGCCCCAGCATTTT.

This chain joins TRBV4-2 and TRBJ2-1, with 7 bases that match TRBD1. CDR1 is LGHNA and CDR2 is YNFKEQ in the germline V gene. This CDR3 spans 16 amino acids. With V trimmed by 4 bases and J by 6 bases, 12 bases remained unmatched. Here the CDR3 reads CASSPSLGGAINEQFF. CDR3 nucleotides: TGTGCCAGCAGCCCGTCTTTAGGGGGCGCGATCAATGAGCAGTTCTTC.

The chain employs TRBV5-1 and TRBJ2-7; TRBD2 matches at 9 bases. The CDR3 spans 16 residues. V was clipped by 1 base and J by 2 bases; unmatched bases: 7. Germline-derived CDR1 and CDR2 are SGHRS and YFSETQ. The CDR3 nucleotides read TGCGCCAGCAGCTTGTCTGCAGCGGGGGGCGCCTACGAGCAGTACTTC. This sequence encodes CASSLSAAGGAYEQYF.

The rearrangement joins TRBV5-1 to TRBJ1-6, with D possibly being TRBD1 (5 bases). The V gene lost 4 bases and the J gene lost 7 bases, with 15 bases spanning the gap. Germline V CDR1 and CDR2: SGHRS, YFSETQ. The CDR3 is 15 residues long. In nucleotides, the CDR3 is TGCGCCAGCAGCCTGGCAGGGAGTAGAAATTCACCCCTCCACTTT. Translating gives CASSLAGSRNSPLHF.

The chain combines TRBV14 with TRBJ1-2; D may be TRBD1 (6 bases). This CDR3 is 13 amino acids long. Germline assignment: CDR1 SGHDN and CDR2 FVKESK. Trimming left V 4 bases short and J 13 bases short, with 19 bases between. The DNA of the CDR3 is TGTGCCAGCAGCCCGGCAGGGGTTGAGAAGGTCACCTTC. The encoded protein is CASSPAGVEKVTF.

The chain carries TRBV6-6 and TRBJ1-6; D is undetermined. This CDR3 is built from 14 residues. V lost 2 bases to trimming and J lost 0 bases, with 2 bases between them. The germline CDR1 and CDR2 sequences are MNHNY and SVGAGI (reference sequence). CDR3 loop: CASSYSSYNSPLHF. The CDR3 nucleotides read TGTGCCAGCAGTTACAGCTCCTATAATTCACCCCTCCACTTT.

The CDR3 reads CASSLEGQPSGGYTF. The CDR3 DNA follows: TGCGCCAGCAGCTTGGAGGGACAGCCATCTGGTGGCTACACCTTC. The chain recombines TRBV5-1 with TRBJ1-2, with TRBD1 identical over 7 bases. The CDR3 is 15 amino acids. The germline gives CDR1 SGHRS, CDR2 YFSETQ. V was pared by 0 bases and J by 7 bases, with 9 bases of the junction left unmatched.

This chain joins TRBV20-1 and TRBJ1-1; tentative D call: TRBD1 (6 bases). Deletions cut 3 bases from V and 0 bases from J, with 11 bases between. This CDR3 is built from 14 residues. Germline CDR1 reads DFQATT; CDR2 reads SNEGSKA (reference sequence). The CDR3: CSASEAGVNTEAFF. CDR3 DNA sequence: TGCAGTGCTAGTGAAGCAGGGGTGAACACTGAAGCTTTCTTT.

The rearrangement joins TRBV5-6 to TRBJ1-1; maybe TRBD1 (6 bases). The germline gives CDR1 SGHDT, CDR2 YYEEEE. CDR3 length equals 15 residues. V shed 4 bases and J shed 1 base, with 14 bases lying between them. The CDR3 nucleotides are TGTGCCAGCAGCCTGAGACAGGTCTCGAACACTGAAGCTTTCTTT. This codes for CASSLRQVSNTEAFF.

The rearrangement uses TRBV28 and TRBJ1-2, with TRBD1 as a possible D gene (5 bases). The germline V gene has CDR1 MDHEN and CDR2 SYDVKM. The CDR3 totals 12 residues. V lost 6 bases and J lost 4, with 9 bases in between. The chain's CDR3 is CASRADSYGYTF. In DNA, the CDR3 is TGTGCCAGCAGAGCTGACAGCTATGGCTACACCTTC.

DNA for the CDR3: TGCGCCAGCAGCTTGGAGGGGGCAACTAATGAAAAACTGTTTTTT. Residues: CASSLEGATNEKLFF. V and J are TRBV5-1 and TRBJ1-4, with a possible D match to TRBD1 (6 bases). The germline CDR1 and CDR2 sequences are SGHRS and YFSETQ. Trimming shortened V by 0 bases and J by 0 bases, and 6 bases separated the two germline ends. CDR3 size: 15 residues.

DNA for the CDR3: TGTGCCAACCTAAGGACAGGGGGCGCAGATACGCAGTATTTT. It is translated as CANLRTGGADTQYF. The J gene is TRBJ2-3, the V gene TRBV2, with 11 bases aligning to TRBD1. CDR1 is SNHLY, CDR2 FYNNEI, per germline. The CDR3 covers 14 residues. J was trimmed by 4 bases and V by 10 bases; bases with no gene match: 7.

The chain employs TRBV6-5 and TRBJ1-2; 7 positions match TRBD1. Germline CDR1 MNHEY, CDR2 SVGAGI. The V gene end was trimmed by 8 bases and the J gene end by 4 bases; junction bases not matched to a gene: 7. The CDR3 has 13 residues. The chain's CDR3 is CASFKGAGYGYTF. CDR3 DNA: TGTGCCAGCTTTAAGGGGGCTGGCTATGGCTACACCTTC.

This chain connects TRBV24-1 to TRBJ1-2; D is uncertain. Germline assignment: CDR1 KGHDR and CDR2 SFDVKD. Trimming stripped 6 bases from V and 0 bases from J, with 7 bases between. This CDR3 has 13 amino acids. The CDR3 here is CATSSGTNYGYTF. For the CDR3, the DNA is TGTGCCACCAGTTCCGGGACTAACTATGGCTACACCTTC.

The chain uses TRBV24-1 and TRBJ2-2, with D tentatively TRBD1 (5 bases). Germline assignment: CDR1 KGHDR and CDR2 SFDVKD. CDR3 size: 18 residues. Trimming took 4 bases from V and 0 from J, leaving 17 bases between them. The CDR3 nucleotides are TGTGCCACCAGTGACCTTGGTGGTGTAGGGGCGAACACCGGGGAGCTGTTTTTT. It encodes CATSDLGGVGANTGELFF.

V usage is TRBV28 and J usage is TRBJ2-7; no firm D call. V gave up 1 base and J gave up 2 bases, with 6 bases separating them. Germline V gives CDR1 MDHEN, CDR2 SYDVKM. The CDR3 contains 13 residues. The CDR3 sequence is CASSLSMAYEQYF. CDR3 bases: TGTGCCAGCAGTTTATCAATGGCCTACGAGCAGTACTTC.

The gene calls are TRBV4-1 and TRBJ2-1; maybe TRBD1 (5 bases). The germline gives CDR1 MGHRA, CDR2 YSYEKL. The CDR3 runs 13 residues. V was cut by 4 bases and J by 4 bases, with 8 bases left in between. In nucleotides, the CDR3 is TGCGCCAGCAGCCCCGACAGTTACAATGAGCAGTTCTTC. Translating gives CASSPDSYNEQFF.

CDR3 sequence (DNA): TGTGCCAGCAGCAAACTAGCTACTTCCTACAATGAGCAGTTCTTC. Translated: CASSKLATSYNEQFF. The gene calls are TRBV3-1 (or the pseudogene TRBV3-2) and TRBJ2-1; TRBD2 is a possible D gene (6 bases). Germline CDR1 LGHDT, CDR2 YNNKEL (reference sequence). V was shortened by 5 bases and J by 1 base, with 12 bases between the two germline ends. The CDR3 runs to 15 residues.

J is TRBJ1-2 and V is TRBV6-1, with 8 bases aligning to TRBD1. The J segment lost 2 bases and the V segment lost 10 bases, leaving 6 bases of the junction unmatched. This CDR3 region has 13 residues. Germline CDR1 and CDR2: MNHNS and SASEGT. The DNA of the CDR3 is TGTGCCATCTACAGGGGGATCAACTATGGCTACACCTTC. It yields the protein CAIYRGINYGYTF.

The chain employs TRBV7-8 and TRBJ1-3; 8 nucleotides agree with TRBD1. The CDR3 covers 15 residues. Unmatched junction bases numbered 7, after V lost 0 bases and J lost 9 bases. Germline CDR1 is SGHVS and CDR2 is FQNEAQ. The CDR3 coding sequence is TGTGCCAGCAGCTTAGCAAGCGGACAGGGTAGCACCATATATTTT. It encodes CASSLASGQGSTIYF. Based on the CDR3 plus reference TRBV7-8 and TRBJ1-3, the full variable domain is GAGVSQSPRYKVAKRGQDVALRCDPISGHVSLFWYQQALGQGPEFLTYFQNEAQLDKSGLPSDRFFAERPEGSVSTLKIQRTQQEDSAVYLCASSLASGQGSTIYFGEGSWLTVV.

This chain joins TRBV11-1 and TRBJ2-7; TRBD1 matches 8 bases. The V and J ends lost 5 bases and 0 bases, in that order; junction bases with no gene match: 6. The CDR3 contains 15 residues. The germline gives CDR1 SGHAT, CDR2 FQDESV (reference sequence). The CDR3 loop reads CASSLRTGHSYEQYF. The CDR3 coding sequence is TGTGCCAGCAGCCTAAGGACAGGGCACTCCTACGAGCAGTACTTC.

This sequence joins TRBV23-1 and TRBJ1-5; D not certain. TRBV23-1 is an ORF for which the function is uncertain. The CDR3 is 12 residues long. V was shortened by 8 bases and J by 6 bases, with 11 bases between the two germline ends. CDR3 nucleotides: TGCGCCAGCTGTATCGGAATTCAGCCCCAGCATTTT. Protein sequence: CASCIGIQPQHF.

The chain is built from TRBV24-1 and TRBJ1-6; D possibly corresponds to TRBD1 (6 bases). The germline CDR1 and CDR2 sequences are KGHDR and SFDVKD. The CDR3 length is 14 residues. V lost 2 bases and J 10 bases, leaving 11 bases between the germline ends. In nucleotides, the CDR3 is TGTGCCACCAGTGATTCGGACAGAGGCTCACCCCTCCACTTT. This encodes CATSDSDRGSPLHF.

The J gene is TRBJ2-1, the V gene TRBV24-1; TRBD1 matches at 11 bases. This CDR3 is built from 17 residues. Germline CDR1 is KGHDR and CDR2 is SFDVKD. The junction had 11 bases not matched to a gene; V was cut back by 4 bases and J by 7 bases. The DNA of the CDR3 is TGTGCCACCAGTGACCAGACCCCCGGGACAGGGGGGAATGAGCAGTTCTTC. Its translation is CATSDQTPGTGGNEQFF.